The clone carrying this T cell receptor (beta chain) was counted at least ten times. This sample stems from a study of human T cells and chemical hapten exposure. Trimming shortened V by 3 bases and J by 4 bases, and 6 bases separated the two germline ends. The CDR3 runs to 12 residues. CDR1 is MDHEN, CDR2 SYDVKM, per germline. The authors' total RNA extraction used unfractionated whole blood. TCRdb re-called the 5' RACE reads through MiXCR, storing one row per CDR3 protein. The sample consists of 81,000 or so distinct CDR3 sequences, more than 7.5% of them appearing once. The chain carries TRBV28 and TRBJ1-1; D gene uncertain. This receptor was identified in a male donor in good health. CDR3 region: CASSFRGTEAFF. The CDR3 DNA is TGTGCCAGCAGTTTCCGAGGCACTGAAGCTTTCTTT.